The clone carrying this T cell receptor beta chain was counted a single time. Antigen unknown. Profiling relied on immunoSEQ multiplex PCR, and the TCRdb table lists in-frame clones only, not all of them. The table shows 60,000 to 70,000 clones, with under 95% occurring only once. The sample originates from a study of OX40 agonist ivuxolimab in advanced cancers. Findings and limits, study-wide: CD8+ T cells were the subset that, on average, had more expanded clones than CD4+.

The origin of this receptor is an adult with an advanced solid tumor such as melanoma, head and neck, liver or kidney cancer. Sequencing used CD4+ or CD8+ T cells sorted from blood, obtained in a trial of the OX40 agonist ivuxolimab.

CDR3 nucleotide sequence: TGCGCCAGCAAAGGACAGGGGAAAAACATTCAGTACTTC. Translated, it gives CASKGQGKNIQYF. The rearrangement links TRBV10-2 to TRBJ2-4; the match to TRBD1 covers 9 bases. V lost 7 bases to trimming and J lost 4 bases; unmatched junction nucleotides: 2. Looked up from germline, CDR1 is WSHSY and CDR2 is SAAADI. The CDR3 is 13 residues long.